This TCR beta chain was obtained from a study of cytomegalovirus exposure and HLA in healthy donors. Overall study results and limits: When presence/absence was analysed, sequencing depth was taken to be roughly uniform across donors. Analysis was performed later, and it showed HLA-associated TCR beta chains to be more clonally expanded than equally common others.

PCR employed 60 Vbeta and 13 Jbeta primers. TCRdb's copy holds only in-frame clones and misses some; the assay was immunoSEQ multiplex PCR. This sample carries roughly 88,000 clones, 69% of them seen once, and the ten largest clones take roughly 2.8%. This clone was recorded once. Its antigen is undetermined. V dropped 6 bases and J dropped 0 bases, with 8 bases sitting between them. The germline CDR1 and CDR2 sequences are LNHDA and SQIVND (reference sequence). CDR3 length: 13 amino acids. The specimen sequenced was PBMCs. This sequence was found in a man aged 50 to 60 in good health and CMV-seronegative. The V call is TRBV19, the J call TRBJ1-1; TRBD1 is a possible D gene (5 bases). This chain's CDR3 is CASRAGMNTEAFF. Written as DNA, the CDR3 is TGTGCCAGTAGGGCAGGGATGAACACTGAAGCTTTCTTT. Using reference TRBV19 and TRBJ1-1 for the parts outside the CDR3, the full variable domain is DGGITQSPKYLFRKEGQNVTLSCEQNLNHDAMYWYRQDPGQGLRLIYYSQIVNDFQKGDIAEGYSVSREKKESFPLTVTSAQKNPTAFYLCASRAGMNTEAFFGQGTRLTVV.